Given below is one TCR beta chain in context. These data come from a study of shared clonotypes between healthy human individuals. Study background: The cohort had a couple of women and a few men, ages 18 to 49.

Naive CD8 populations comprised CD45RO-negative cells positively selected for CCR7, excluding terminally differentiated effector memory CD45RA+ cells. Germline CDR1 reads SEHNR; CDR2 reads FQNEAQ (reference sequence). With 5 bases removed from V and 6 bases from J, the gap between germline ends came to 13 bases. This CDR3 has 13 amino acids. Profiling relied on immunoSEQ multiplex PCR, and the TCRdb table lists in-frame clones only, not all of them. The sample holds about 2 million clones, less than 95% seen once. The source is a young man in good health. Source material: naive CD8+ T cells sorted from blood. The chain links TRBV7-9 to TRBJ2-5, with D perhaps TRBD1 (5 bases). Here the CDR3 reads CASSPTEEKTQYF. Written as DNA, the CDR3 is TGTGCCAGCAGCCCGACAGAGGAAAAGACCCAGTACTTC.